This TCR beta chain was profiled in a study of cytomegalovirus exposure and HLA in healthy donors. The CDR3 sequence is 16 residues long. Trimming left V 4 bases short and J 0 bases short, with 15 bases between. From germline, CDR1 is ENHRY and CDR2 SYGVKD. PCR employed 60 Vbeta and 13 Jbeta primers. Profiling relied on immunoSEQ multiplex PCR, and the TCRdb table lists in-frame clones only, not all of them. Found here are about 120,000 clones, about 81% of them singletons; the top ten hold 1.5% to 2%. J is TRBJ1-1 and V is TRBV10-3; D is perhaps TRBD1 (5 bases). This TCR was recovered from a man between 35 and 55 years old in good health and CMV-seronegative. The sample was PBMCs. The CDR3 here is CAISAGGGKMNTEAFF. CDR3 DNA sequence: TGTGCCATCAGTGCTGGGGGGGGGAAGATGAACACTGAAGCTTTCTTT.